The source of this T cell receptor (beta chain) is a study of T cells after posttransplantation cyclophosphamide. Notes on the study in general: Tissue-infiltrating T cells from skin or gut overlapped little with blood T cells. Later blood repertoires were often dominated by clones from the donor CD8+ memory compartment. Recipient CMV seropositivity and CMV reactivation strongly tracked TRB clonality.

Repertoires were generated with immunoSEQ multiplex PCR, while TCRdb's copy carries only in-frame clones and drops some. This table has tens of thousands of clones, 93% appearing once. Peripheral blood was collected from the related graft donor on the marrow donation day. From germline, CDR1 is MNHEY and CDR2 SVGAGI. V was pared by 6 bases and J by 5 bases, with 10 bases between. CDR3 length: 12 amino acids. As to this clone: The antigen is unknown.

The material sequenced was PBMCs. The chain joins TRBV6-5 to TRBJ1-1; a weak D match, TRBD1 (5 bases). This TCR was recovered from a woman younger than 45 in good health and a related stem cell transplant donor. The DNA for the CDR3 is TGTGCCAGCAGCAGGGACGGTACTGAAGCTTTCTTT. Translating it yields CASSRDGTEAFF.